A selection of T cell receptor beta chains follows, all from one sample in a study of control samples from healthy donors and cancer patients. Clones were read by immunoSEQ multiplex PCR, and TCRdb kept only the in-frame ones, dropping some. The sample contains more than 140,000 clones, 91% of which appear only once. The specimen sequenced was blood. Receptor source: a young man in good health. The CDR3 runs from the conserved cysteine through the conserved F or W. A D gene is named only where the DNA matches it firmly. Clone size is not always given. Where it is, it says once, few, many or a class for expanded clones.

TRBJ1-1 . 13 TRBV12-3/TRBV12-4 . TGTGCCAGCAGTTTTCTCCCCGGGGCTGAAGCTTTCTTT CASSFLPGAEAFF
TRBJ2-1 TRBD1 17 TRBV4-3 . TGCGCCAGCAGCCAAGGGGCCGGGACAGGGGTTTTTGATGAGCAGTTCTTC CASSQGAGTGVFDEQFF
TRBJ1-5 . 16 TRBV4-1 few TGCGCCAGCAGCCAAGATAGGGCCGGGAGCAATCAGCCCCAGCATTTT CASSQDRAGSNQPQHF
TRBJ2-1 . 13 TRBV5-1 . TGCGCCAGCAGCTTGGCTAGCTACAATGAGCAGTTCTTC CASSLASYNEQFF
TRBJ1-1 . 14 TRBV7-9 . TGTGCCAGCAGCTTAGAAGGGGAGAACACTGAAGCTTTCTTT CASSLEGENTEAFF
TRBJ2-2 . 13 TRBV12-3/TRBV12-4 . TGTGCCAGCAGTGATACGAACACCGGGGAGCTGTTTTTT CASSDTNTGELFF
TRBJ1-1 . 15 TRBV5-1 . TGCGCCAGCAGGCGGGAGGGGGACATGAACACTGAAGCTTTCTTT CASRREGDMNTEAFF
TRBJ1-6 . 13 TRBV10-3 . TGTGCCATCAGTGAGTGGGGTAATTCACCCCTCCACTTT CAISEWGNSPLHF
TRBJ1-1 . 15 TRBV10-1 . TGCGCCAGCAGTGAGTCGGGAAAGCCCAACACTGAAGCTTTCTTT CASSESGKPNTEAFF
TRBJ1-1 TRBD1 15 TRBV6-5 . TGTGCCAGCAGCGCCAGGGGGCGTTTGAACACTGAAGCTTTCTTT CASSARGRLNTEAFF
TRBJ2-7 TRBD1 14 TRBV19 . TGTGCCACAAAGGGTCAGGGGGACTCCTACGAGCAGTACTTC CATKGQGDSYEQYF
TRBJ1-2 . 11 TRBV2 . TGTGCCAGCGCAAGATTTGGTGGCTACACCTTC CASARFGGYTF
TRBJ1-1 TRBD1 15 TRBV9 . TGTGCCAGCAGCGACGGACAGGGCTTTTTTGTTGAAGCTTTCTTT CASSDGQGFFVEAFF